A selection of T cell receptor beta chains follows, all from one sample in a study of blood T cell repertoires in COVID-19. The method was immunoSEQ multiplex PCR; TCRdb's version includes in-frame clones alone and lacks a portion of them. The sample lists about 180,000 clones; approximately 86% were seen once. Source material: peripheral blood. Receptor source: a man aged 50-60 years with active or convalescent COVID-19. Each CDR3 is given with its conserved first and last residue. Fields, in order: J gene, V gene, CDR3 protein.

j_call: TRBJ1-2; v_call: TRBV5-4; cdr3_aa: CASSLGQALGGYTF
j_call: TRBJ2-7; v_call: TRBV19; cdr3_aa: CASSVDRGSSYEQYF
j_call: TRBJ2-1; v_call: TRBV19; cdr3_aa: CASLRRGPTSNEQFF
j_call: TRBJ1-1; v_call: TRBV7-3; cdr3_aa: CASRKTGGTEAFF
j_call: TRBJ2-5; v_call: TRBV3-1/TRBV3-2; cdr3_aa: CASSQVTVSGTGTQYF
j_call: TRBJ2-1; v_call: TRBV5-1; cdr3_aa: CASSLSPAANEQFF
j_call: TRBJ2-1; v_call: TRBV10-1; cdr3_aa: CASSDVRDEQFF
j_call: TRBJ1-1; v_call: TRBV5-1; cdr3_aa: CASRTTGGNTEAFF
j_call: TRBJ1-5; v_call: TRBV5-6; cdr3_aa: CASSWGGLSNQPQHF
j_call: TRBJ1-1; v_call: TRBV7-2; cdr3_aa: CASSMGHQNTEAFF
j_call: TRBJ2-7; v_call: TRBV7-6; cdr3_aa: CASSPGQGGDEQYF
j_call: TRBJ1-2; v_call: TRBV6-6; cdr3_aa: CASSPTGLDYGYTF
j_call: TRBJ2-7; v_call: TRBV2; cdr3_aa: CASSTGQGAPPPYEQYF
j_call: TRBJ1-5; v_call: TRBV9; cdr3_aa: CASSVDGGRNQPQHF
j_call: TRBJ2-1; v_call: TRBV7-2; cdr3_aa: CASSLVNGGSVSGEQFF
j_call: TRBJ2-1; v_call: TRBV7-2; cdr3_aa: CASSFGTYNEQFF
j_call: TRBJ1-4; v_call: TRBV7-9; cdr3_aa: CASSLGSGAPNEKLFF
j_call: TRBJ2-3; v_call: TRBV28; cdr3_aa: CASSFGTSGTSTDTQYF
j_call: TRBJ1-1; v_call: TRBV12-3/TRBV12-4; cdr3_aa: CASLAGLNTEAFF
j_call: TRBJ1-1; v_call: TRBV4-1; cdr3_aa: CASSLETGGLNTEAFF
j_call: TRBJ1-3; v_call: TRBV6-6; cdr3_aa: CASSPGVSGNTIYF
j_call: TRBJ2-7; v_call: TRBV29-1; cdr3_aa: CSVGTGIYEQYF
j_call: TRBJ2-7; v_call: TRBV2; cdr3_aa: CASSPQRGSSYEQYF
j_call: TRBJ2-7; v_call: TRBV12-3/TRBV12-4; cdr3_aa: CASVTGGKQYF
j_call: TRBJ2-5; v_call: TRBV12-2; cdr3_aa: CASRLVGGLKKETQYF
j_call: TRBJ2-1; v_call: TRBV11-2; cdr3_aa: CASSVTIPHEQFF
j_call: TRBJ1-6; v_call: TRBV28; cdr3_aa: CASSPGDYNSPLHF
j_call: TRBJ2-1; v_call: TRBV14; cdr3_aa: CASSGDYPRNEQFF
j_call: TRBJ2-1; v_call: TRBV5-4; cdr3_aa: CASSFRGGSINEQFF
j_call: TRBJ2-1; v_call: TRBV24-1; cdr3_aa: CATTLGQARYNEQFF
j_call: TRBJ2-3; v_call: TRBV7-9; cdr3_aa: CASSYGGADTQYF
j_call: TRBJ2-5; v_call: TRBV11-3; cdr3_aa: CASSLGLAGETQYF
j_call: TRBJ2-3; v_call: TRBV7-9; cdr3_aa: CASSPTGGRTQYF
j_call: TRBJ1-1; v_call: TRBV5-1; cdr3_aa: CASSLIANTEAFF
j_call: TRBJ1-1; v_call: TRBV30; cdr3_aa: CAWMGGSTEAFF
j_call: TRBJ2-2; v_call: TRBV3-1/TRBV3-2; cdr3_aa: CASSQAVSELFF
j_call: TRBJ2-6; v_call: TRBV6-2/TRBV6-3; cdr3_aa: CASSYPGTEVLLSGANVLTF
j_call: TRBJ2-2; v_call: TRBV15; cdr3_aa: CATSRATGGNTGELFF
j_call: TRBJ1-1; v_call: TRBV11-2; cdr3_aa: CASSQSANTEAFF
j_call: TRBJ2-1; v_call: TRBV5-1; cdr3_aa: CASSFQGPSYNEQFF
j_call: TRBJ2-7; v_call: TRBV12-3/TRBV12-4; cdr3_aa: CASKIGQGYEQYF
j_call: TRBJ1-4; v_call: TRBV30; cdr3_aa: CAWRGQTINEKLFF
j_call: TRBJ2-1; v_call: TRBV4-1; cdr3_aa: CASSQGTSGIHNEQFF
j_call: TRBJ2-1; v_call: TRBV13; cdr3_aa: CASSLAASGSGEQFF
j_call: TRBJ1-5; v_call: TRBV6-6; cdr3_aa: CASSSDSNQPQHF
j_call: TRBJ1-3; v_call: TRBV19; cdr3_aa: CASSVDRGYSGNTIYF
j_call: TRBJ2-7; v_call: TRBV18; cdr3_aa: CASSPRQGGEQYF
j_call: TRBJ2-7; v_call: TRBV4-2; cdr3_aa: CASSLRTDPSSYEQYF
j_call: TRBJ1-6; v_call: TRBV6-1; cdr3_aa: CASSESAGYYNSPLHF